The 11 T cell receptor beta chains listed next were all sequenced from one sample in a study of cytotoxic CD8 clonotypes in ibrutinib-treated CLL. The method was immunoSEQ multiplex PCR; TCRdb's version includes in-frame clones alone and lacks a portion of them. The top ten clones hold about 6.7% of a sample with approximately 350,000 clones, approximately 67% of them seen once. The sample in question was PBMCs, obtained after 36 months of ibrutinib treatment. These receptors originate from a human donor with chronic lymphocytic leukemia.

The V and J genes are TRBV29-1 and TRBJ1-1; D perhaps matches TRBD1 (5 bases). In germline, CDR1 is SQVTM, CDR2 ANQGSEA. Trimming shortened V by 4 bases and J by 0 bases, and 15 bases separated the two germline ends. The CDR3 totals 15 residues. The CDR3 nucleotides read TGCAGCGTTGTTACAGGCGGCCGGGTGAACACTGAAGCTTTCTTT. It codes for CSVVTGGRVNTEAFF.

The chain carries TRBV5-4 and TRBJ2-2, with D unclear. CDR1 and CDR2 from the germline V gene are SGHNT and YYREEE (reference sequence). The CDR3 is 12 amino acids. Deletions cut 3 bases from V and 3 bases from J, with 3 bases between. The CDR3 sequence: CASSSDTGELFF. The CDR3 region has the DNA TGTGCCAGCAGCTCAGACACCGGGGAGCTGTTTTTT.

The chain links TRBV4-1 to TRBJ2-7; 7 nucleotides line up with TRBD1. The V and J ends lost 1 base and 3 bases, in that order; junction bases with no gene match: 6. Germline lookup yields CDR1 MGHRA and CDR2 YSYEKL. This CDR3 is 15 amino acids long. The CDR3 nucleotides read TGCGCCAGCAGCCAAGTACAGGGGAAGGTCTACGAGCAGTACTTC. Encoded protein: CASSQVQGKVYEQYF.

The V and J genes are TRBV18 and TRBJ2-2; D gene unclear. This CDR3 region has 16 residues. Germline assignment: CDR1 KGHSH and CDR2 LQKENI. Trimming shortened V by 3 bases and J by 4 bases, and 15 bases separated the two germline ends. The CDR3, as DNA: TGTGCCAGCTCACCCTACGACTGGCGAGGCACCGGGGAGCTGTTTTTT. Its protein product is CASSPYDWRGTGELFF.

The chain links TRBV9 to TRBJ2-3; D possibly matches TRBD1 or TRBD2 (5 bases each). The germline CDR1 and CDR2 sequences are SGDLS and YYNGEE. The CDR3 runs 13 residues. V lost 2 bases to trimming and J lost 6 bases, with 10 bases between them. In nucleotides, the CDR3 is TGTGCCAGCAGCGTCGTTTGGGGGGATACGCAGTATTTT. Amino acids: CASSVVWGDTQYF.

The chain uses TRBV28 and TRBJ1-1; no clear D. Germline CDR1 reads MDHEN; CDR2 reads SYDVKM. V lost 5 bases to trimming and J lost 6 bases, with 10 bases between them. CDR3 length equals 12 residues. The CDR3 coding sequence is TGTGCCAGCAGTCCTACATGGGCTGAAGCTTTCTTT. It translates to CASSPTWAEAFF.

Worth noting for this clone: The junction departs from the called germline gene at one end, perhaps through a read error. The chain links TRBV4-3 to TRBJ2-1; D may be TRBD2 (7 bases). This CDR3 comprises 15 residues. Germline values: CDR1 LGHNA, CDR2 YSLEER. As DNA, the CDR3 is TGCGCCAGCAGTCAAGAAGCGAGGGGGGGCAATGAGCAGTTCTTC. This encodes CASSQEARGGNEQFF.

This clone was seen only once. The V gene is TRBV29-1, the J gene TRBJ1-2; tentative D call: TRBD1 (6 bases). Deletions cut 5 bases from V and 2 bases from J, with 12 bases between. There are 13 residues in the CDR3. From germline, CDR1 is SQVTM and CDR2 ANQGSEA. CDR3 residues: CSVHTGKNYGYTF. As DNA, the CDR3 is TGCAGCGTTCATACAGGGAAGAACTATGGCTACACCTTC.

The sample holds a few counts of this clone. This chain joins TRBV2 and TRBJ2-3; 9 positions match TRBD2. Germline lookup yields CDR1 SNHLY and CDR2 FYNNEI. After removal of 5 bases from V and 6 bases from J, the junction contained 18 bases not matched to a gene. This CDR3 region has 18 residues. The CDR3 nucleotides are TGTGCCAGCAGTACCACCCCACCAGCGGGGGGCCACGGCGATACGCAGTATTTT. As protein: CASSTTPPAGGHGDTQYF.

The rearrangement uses TRBV4-3 and TRBJ2-7; TRBD1 aligns across 9 bases. The V gene's germline CDR1 is LGHNA and CDR2 YSLEER. J was trimmed by 4 bases and V by 2 bases; bases with no gene match: 9. This CDR3 has 16 amino acids. CDR3 in amino acids: CASSQILQGAGYEQYF. The CDR3 DNA reads TGCGCCAGCAGCCAAATTTTACAGGGGGCCGGGTACGAGCAGTACTTC.

CDR3 nucleotides: TGCGCCAGCAGCCAACCAGGGGACACCCCGGTCGAGCAGTACTTC. It codes for CASSQPGDTPVEQYF. The gene calls are TRBV4-1 and TRBJ2-7; D perhaps matches TRBD1 (6 bases). The V gene lost 2 bases and the J gene lost 6 bases, with 17 bases spanning the gap. The germline V gene has CDR1 MGHRA and CDR2 YSYEKL. This CDR3 spans 15 amino acids.